The clone carrying this TCR beta chain was seen repeatedly, ten times or more. This sample was taken from a study of breast tumors, draining lymph nodes, adjacent tissues. Axillary draining lymph nodes of breast cancer patients supplied the node samples. TCRdb re-called the multiplex PCR reads through MiXCR, storing one row per CDR3 protein. The sample holds around 140,000 distinct CDR3 sequences, around a third seen once. Germline loops: CDR1 GTSNPN, CDR2 SVGIG (reference sequence). The CDR3 extends over 15 amino acids. Trimming stripped 2 bases from V and 3 bases from J, with 15 bases between. Sequencing was carried out using axillary lymph node tissue. The receptor was isolated from a female donor with breast cancer. Some clones in this sample may be carry-over from other donors' samples. The rearrangement joins TRBV30 to TRBJ2-3; D is tentatively TRBD1 or TRBD2 (6 bases each). CDR3 DNA sequence: TGTGCCTGGAGTTTGTCCGGGGGCAGAACAGATACGCAGTATTTT. Its protein product is CAWSLSGGRTDTQYF.